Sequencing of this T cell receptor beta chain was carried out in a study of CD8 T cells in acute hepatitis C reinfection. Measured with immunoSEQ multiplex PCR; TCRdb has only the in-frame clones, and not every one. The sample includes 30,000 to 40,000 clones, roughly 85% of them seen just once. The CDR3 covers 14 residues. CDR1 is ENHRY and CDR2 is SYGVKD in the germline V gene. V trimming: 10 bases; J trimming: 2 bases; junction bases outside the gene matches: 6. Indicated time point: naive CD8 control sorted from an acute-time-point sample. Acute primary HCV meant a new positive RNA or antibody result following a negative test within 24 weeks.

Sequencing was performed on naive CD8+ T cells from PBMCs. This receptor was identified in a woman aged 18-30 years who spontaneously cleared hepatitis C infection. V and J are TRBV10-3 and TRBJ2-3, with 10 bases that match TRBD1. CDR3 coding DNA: TGTGCCACCAGACAGGGGGCAAACACAGATACGCAGTATTTT. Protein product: CATRQGANTDTQYF.